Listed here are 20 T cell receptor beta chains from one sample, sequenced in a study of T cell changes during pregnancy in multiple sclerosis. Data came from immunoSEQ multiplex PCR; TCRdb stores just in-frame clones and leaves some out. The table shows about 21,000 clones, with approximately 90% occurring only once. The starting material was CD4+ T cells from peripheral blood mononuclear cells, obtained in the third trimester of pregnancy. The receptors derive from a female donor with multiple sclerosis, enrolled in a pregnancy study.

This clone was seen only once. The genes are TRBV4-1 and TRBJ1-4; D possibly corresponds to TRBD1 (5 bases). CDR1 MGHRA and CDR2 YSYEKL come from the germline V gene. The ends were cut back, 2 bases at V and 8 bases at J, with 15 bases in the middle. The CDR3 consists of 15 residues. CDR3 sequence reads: CASSQQQARTEKLFF. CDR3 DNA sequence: TGCGCCAGCAGCCAACAACAGGCCCGGACGGAAAAACTGTTTTTT.

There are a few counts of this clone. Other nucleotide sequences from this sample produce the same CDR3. The CDR3, as DNA: TGTGCCAGTCGTCAGGCGGGAGAGACCCAGTACTTC. This sequence encodes CASRQAGETQYF. The genes are TRBV19 and TRBJ2-5, with D perhaps TRBD2 (5 bases). V was trimmed by 8 bases and J by 4 bases, leaving 11 bases between them. CDR1 and CDR2 from the germline V gene are LNHDA and SQIVND (reference sequence). This CDR3 has 12 amino acids.

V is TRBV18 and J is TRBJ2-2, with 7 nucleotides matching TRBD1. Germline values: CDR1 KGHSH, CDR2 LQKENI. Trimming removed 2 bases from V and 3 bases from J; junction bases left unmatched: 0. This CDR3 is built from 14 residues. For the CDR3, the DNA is TGTGCCAGCTCACCAGGACAGGACACCGGGGAGCTGTTTTTT. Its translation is CASSPGQDTGELFF.

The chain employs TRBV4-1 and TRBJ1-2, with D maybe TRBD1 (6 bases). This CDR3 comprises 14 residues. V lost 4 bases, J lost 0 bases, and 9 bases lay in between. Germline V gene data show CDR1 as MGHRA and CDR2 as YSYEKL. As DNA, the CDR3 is TGCGCCAGCAGCCTTGGACAGTCTAACTATGGCTACACCTTC. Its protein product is CASSLGQSNYGYTF.

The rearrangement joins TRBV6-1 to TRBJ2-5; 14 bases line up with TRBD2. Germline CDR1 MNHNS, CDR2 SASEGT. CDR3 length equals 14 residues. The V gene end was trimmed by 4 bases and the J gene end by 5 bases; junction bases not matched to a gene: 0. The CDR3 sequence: CASSGTSGGETQYF. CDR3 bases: TGTGCCAGCAGTGGGACTAGCGGGGGGGAGACCCAGTACTTC.

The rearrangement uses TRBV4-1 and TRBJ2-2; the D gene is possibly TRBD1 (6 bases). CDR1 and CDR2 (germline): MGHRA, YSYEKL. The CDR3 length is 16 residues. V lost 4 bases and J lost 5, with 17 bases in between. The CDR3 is CASSLRVAGATGELFF. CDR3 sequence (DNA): TGCGCCAGCAGCCTCCGGGTGGCAGGGGCTACCGGGGAGCTGTTTTTT.

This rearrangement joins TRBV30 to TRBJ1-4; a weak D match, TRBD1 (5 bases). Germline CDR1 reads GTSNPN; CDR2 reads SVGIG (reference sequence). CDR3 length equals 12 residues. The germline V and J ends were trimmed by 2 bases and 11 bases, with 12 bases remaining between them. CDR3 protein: CAWSPDRFKLFF. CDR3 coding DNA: TGTGCCTGGAGTCCAGACAGATTTAAACTGTTTTTT.

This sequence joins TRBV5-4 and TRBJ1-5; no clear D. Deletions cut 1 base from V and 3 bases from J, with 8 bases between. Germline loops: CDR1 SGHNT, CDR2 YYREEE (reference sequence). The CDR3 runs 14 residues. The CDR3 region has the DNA TGTGCCAGCAGCTTGCCCGGGGTCAATCAGCCCCAGCATTTT. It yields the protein CASSLPGVNQPQHF. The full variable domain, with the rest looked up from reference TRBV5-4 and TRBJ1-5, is ETGVTQSPTHLIKTRGQQVTLRCSSQSGHNTVSWYQQALGQGPQFIFQYYREEENGRGNFPPRFSGLQFPNYSSELNVNALELDDSALYLCASSLPGVNQPQHFGDGTRLSIL.

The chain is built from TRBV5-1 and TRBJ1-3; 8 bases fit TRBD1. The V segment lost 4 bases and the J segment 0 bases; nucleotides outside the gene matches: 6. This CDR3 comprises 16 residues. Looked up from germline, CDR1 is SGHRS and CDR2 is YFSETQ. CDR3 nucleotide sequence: TGCGCCAGCAGCCCGACAGGGGACAGCTCTGGAAACACCATATATTTT. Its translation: CASSPTGDSSGNTIYF. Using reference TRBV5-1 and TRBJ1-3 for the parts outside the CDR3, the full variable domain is KAGVTQTPRYLIKTRGQQVTLSCSPISGHRSVSWYQQTPGQGLQFLFEYFSETQRNKGNFPGRFSGRQFSNSRSEMNVSTLELGDSALYLCASSPTGDSSGNTIYFGEGSWLTVV.

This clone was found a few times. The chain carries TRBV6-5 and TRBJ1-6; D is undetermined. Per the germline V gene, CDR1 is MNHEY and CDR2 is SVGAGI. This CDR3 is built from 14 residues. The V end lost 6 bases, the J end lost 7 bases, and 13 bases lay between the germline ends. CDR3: CASRPDGSNSPLHF. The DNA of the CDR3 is TGTGCCAGCAGACCAGACGGGTCAAATTCACCCCTCCACTTT.

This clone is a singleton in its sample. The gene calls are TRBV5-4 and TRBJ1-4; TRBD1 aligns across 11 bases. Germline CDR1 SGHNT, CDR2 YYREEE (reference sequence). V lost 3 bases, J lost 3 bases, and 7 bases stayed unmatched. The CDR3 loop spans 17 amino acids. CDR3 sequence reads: CASSSGQGASANEKLFF. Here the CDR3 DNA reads TGTGCCAGCAGCTCCGGACAGGGGGCGTCGGCTAATGAAAAACTGTTTTTT.

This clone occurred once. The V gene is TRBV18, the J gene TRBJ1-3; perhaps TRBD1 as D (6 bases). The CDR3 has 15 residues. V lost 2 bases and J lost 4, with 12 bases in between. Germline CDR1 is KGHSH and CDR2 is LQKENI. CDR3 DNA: TGTGCCAGCTCACCATGGCCCGGACAGGGAAACACCATATATTTT. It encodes CASSPWPGQGNTIYF.

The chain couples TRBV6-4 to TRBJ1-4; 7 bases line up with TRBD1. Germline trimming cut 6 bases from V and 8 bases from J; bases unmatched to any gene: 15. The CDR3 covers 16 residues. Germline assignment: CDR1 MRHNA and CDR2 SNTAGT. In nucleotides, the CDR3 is TGTGCCAGCAGGTCCAGTAAACAGGGGACGGGCGAAAAACTGTTTTTT. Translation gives CASRSSKQGTGEKLFF.

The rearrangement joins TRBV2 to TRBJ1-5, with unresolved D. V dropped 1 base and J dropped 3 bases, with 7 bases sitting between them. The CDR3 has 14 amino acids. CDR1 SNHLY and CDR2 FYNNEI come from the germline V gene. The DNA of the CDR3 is TGTGCCAGCAGTGAAGGGCAGAACAATCAGCCCCAGCATTTT. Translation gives CASSEGQNNQPQHF.

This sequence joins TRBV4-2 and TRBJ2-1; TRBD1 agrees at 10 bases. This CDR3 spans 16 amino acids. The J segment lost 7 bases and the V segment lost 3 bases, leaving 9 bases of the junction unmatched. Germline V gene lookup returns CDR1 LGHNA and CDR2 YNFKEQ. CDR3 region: CASSQGDRGRLNEQFF. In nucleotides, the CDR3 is TGTGCCAGCAGCCAGGGAGACAGGGGGCGCTTAAATGAGCAGTTCTTC.

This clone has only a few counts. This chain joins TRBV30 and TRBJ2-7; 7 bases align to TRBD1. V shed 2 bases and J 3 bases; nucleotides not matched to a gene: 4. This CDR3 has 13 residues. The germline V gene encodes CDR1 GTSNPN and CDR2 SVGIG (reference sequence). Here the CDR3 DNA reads TGTGCCTGGAGTAGGGGGACAGTCTACGAGCAGTACTTC. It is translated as CAWSRGTVYEQYF.

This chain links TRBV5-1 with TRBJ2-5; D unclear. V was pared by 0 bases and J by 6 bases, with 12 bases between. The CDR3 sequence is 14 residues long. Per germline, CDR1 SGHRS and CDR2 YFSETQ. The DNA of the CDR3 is TGCGCCAGCAGCTTGGAAGACTTTTCCCAGACCCAGTACTTC. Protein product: CASSLEDFSQTQYF. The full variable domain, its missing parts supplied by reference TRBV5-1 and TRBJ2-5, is KAGVTQTPRYLIKTRGQQVTLSCSPISGHRSVSWYQQTPGQGLQFLFEYFSETQRNKGNFPGRFSGRQFSNSRSEMNVSTLELGDSALYLCASSLEDFSQTQYFGPGTRLLVL.

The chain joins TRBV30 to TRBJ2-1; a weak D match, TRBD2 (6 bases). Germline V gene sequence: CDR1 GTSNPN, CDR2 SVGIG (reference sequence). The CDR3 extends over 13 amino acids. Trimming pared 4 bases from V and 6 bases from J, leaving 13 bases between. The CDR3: CAWNGGRPNEQFF. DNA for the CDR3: TGTGCCTGGAACGGGGGACGACCCAATGAGCAGTTCTTC.

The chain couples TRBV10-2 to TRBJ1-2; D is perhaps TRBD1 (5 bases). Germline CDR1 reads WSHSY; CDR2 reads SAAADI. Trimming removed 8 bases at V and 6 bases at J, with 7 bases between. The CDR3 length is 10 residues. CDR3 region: CASWGDGYTF. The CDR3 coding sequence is TGCGCCAGCTGGGGGGATGGCTACACCTTC.

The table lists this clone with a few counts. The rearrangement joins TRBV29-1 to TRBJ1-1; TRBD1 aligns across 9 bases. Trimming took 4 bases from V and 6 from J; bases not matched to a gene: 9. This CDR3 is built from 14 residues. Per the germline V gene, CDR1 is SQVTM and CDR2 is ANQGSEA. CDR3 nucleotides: TGCAGCGTTGGGGGACAGGGAGGCAGGCCTGAAGCTTTCTTT. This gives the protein CSVGGQGGRPEAFF.